A single sample is the source of the 13 T cell receptor beta chains below, sequenced in a study of technical replicates of blood from several donors. Clones were read by immunoSEQ multiplex PCR, and TCRdb kept only the in-frame ones, dropping some. This repertoire shows tens of thousands of clones, approximately 95% found once; its top ten account for 0.35% to 0.45%. The sequenced material came from T cells isolated from PBMCs. The source is a human donor in good health.

The chain has TRBV2 and TRBJ2-6, with a weak D call TRBD1 (6 bases). Germline CDR1 is SNHLY and CDR2 is FYNNEI. Trimming took 3 bases from V and 3 from J, leaving 15 bases between them. The CDR3 has 17 residues. The CDR3 loop reads CASSDAGAVGGANVLTF. The CDR3 region has the DNA TGTGCCAGCAGTGATGCAGGGGCGGTCGGTGGGGCCAACGTCCTGACTTTC. Drawing the rest from reference TRBV2 and TRBJ2-6, the complete variable domain is EPEVTQTPSHQVTQMGQEVILRCVPISNHLYFYWYRQILGQKVEFLVSFYNNEISEKSEIFDDQFSVERPDGSNFTLKIRSTKLEDSAMYFCASSDAGAVGGANVLTFGAGSRLTVL.

The chain uses TRBV27 and TRBJ1-5; 7 nucleotides match TRBD1. The CDR3 sequence is 14 residues long. Germline V CDR1 and CDR2: MNHEY, SMNVEV (reference sequence). V shed 6 bases and J 5 bases; nucleotides not matched to a gene: 7. The CDR3 loop is CASRKTGLDQPQHF. The CDR3, as DNA: TGTGCCAGCAGAAAGACAGGGCTCGATCAGCCCCAGCATTTT.

The V gene is TRBV11-3, the J gene TRBJ1-1; the D is unclear. CDR1 and CDR2 (germline): SGHNT, YENEEA. Trimming removed 2 bases from V and 5 bases from J, with 12 bases in between. This CDR3 has 14 amino acids. The CDR3 DNA sequence: TGTGCCAGCAGCTTATCTCAGCGAGGGACTGAAGCTTTCTTT. This encodes CASSLSQRGTEAFF.

The rearrangement links TRBV6-6 to TRBJ2-7; 8 bases agree with TRBD2. Germline trimming cut 7 bases from V and 4 bases from J; bases unmatched to any gene: 12. CDR1 and CDR2 (germline): MNHNY, SVGAGI (reference sequence). This CDR3 has 15 residues. CDR3 sequence reads: CASTPGGYSAYEQYF. CDR3 sequence (DNA): TGTGCCAGCACCCCGGGAGGGTACAGCGCATACGAGCAGTACTTC.

The chain couples TRBV5-5 to TRBJ2-7, with a possible D match to TRBD1 (6 bases). V lost 7 bases, J lost 2 bases, and 19 bases lay in between. The CDR3 runs 15 residues. The germline V gene has CDR1 SGHKS and CDR2 YYEKEE (reference sequence). The CDR3 bases are TGTGCCAGCTCTACCCGGACAGTTTCTGCCTACGAGCAGTACTTC. Residues: CASSTRTVSAYEQYF.

V and J are TRBV27 and TRBJ2-3; D perhaps matches TRBD2 (6 bases). The CDR3 consists of 13 residues. V shed 7 bases and J shed 2 bases, with 10 bases lying between them. CDR1 and CDR2 from the germline V gene are MNHEY and SMNVEV (reference sequence). The CDR3 here is CASMEGLTDTQYF. CDR3 bases: TGTGCCAGCATGGAGGGGCTCACAGATACGCAGTATTTT.

The gene calls are TRBV5-1 and TRBJ2-2; 13 positions match TRBD2. V dropped 0 bases and J dropped 4; count of bases not matched to a gene: 0. This CDR3 has 16 residues. Germline assignment: CDR1 SGHRS and CDR2 YFSETQ. The CDR3 sequence is CASSLGTSGSTGELFF. The CDR3 DNA reads TGCGCCAGCAGCTTGGGGACTAGCGGGAGCACCGGGGAGCTGTTTTTT.

The chain is built from TRBV15 and TRBJ1-5; maybe TRBD1 (5 bases). The V end lost 1 base, the J end lost 0 bases, and 16 bases lay between the germline ends. This CDR3 contains 18 residues. Germline-derived CDR1 and CDR2 are LNHNV and YYDKDF (reference sequence). The DNA of the CDR3 is TGTGCCACCAGCAGAGTTCTTTTCGCAGGGCTTAGCAATCAGCCCCAGCATTTT. The encoded protein is CATSRVLFAGLSNQPQHF.

This clone has only one observation. This chain uses TRBV2 with TRBJ1-3; D is uncertain. In germline, CDR1 is SNHLY, CDR2 FYNNEI. This CDR3 is 15 amino acids long. V was pared by 4 bases and J by 0 bases, with 10 bases between. The CDR3 nucleotides are TGTGCCAGCAGTGTAGGACTTCACTCTGGAAACACCATATATTTT. Its protein product is CASSVGLHSGNTIYF.

The gene calls are TRBV5-4 and TRBJ1-2, with TRBD1 as a possible D gene (6 bases). The CDR3 has 12 amino acids. Germline V gives CDR1 SGHNT, CDR2 YYREEE (reference sequence). V was trimmed by 8 bases and J by 6 bases, leaving 14 bases between them. The CDR3 sequence: CASTGFGDGYTF. The CDR3, as DNA: TGTGCCAGTACAGGGTTTGGAGATGGCTACACCTTC.

The chain uses TRBV15 and TRBJ2-1; TRBD2 matches 8 bases. V was pared by 1 base and J by 9 bases, with 8 bases of the junction left unmatched. This CDR3 is built from 15 residues. Germline loops: CDR1 LNHNV, CDR2 YYDKDF (reference sequence). CDR3 in amino acids: CATSRVLAEEGEQFF. The CDR3 DNA follows: TGTGCCACCAGCAGAGTACTAGCGGAAGAGGGTGAGCAGTTCTTC.

The genes are TRBV19 and TRBJ2-1; D remains ambiguous. This CDR3 is built from 15 residues. The germline V gene has CDR1 LNHDA and CDR2 SQIVND (reference sequence). With 5 bases removed from V and 0 bases from J, the gap between germline ends came to 11 bases. CDR3 in amino acids: CASSPLVSSYNEQFF. Here the CDR3 DNA reads TGTGCCAGTAGTCCCCTTGTTAGCTCCTACAATGAGCAGTTCTTC.

V usage is TRBV11-1 and J usage is TRBJ2-7; possibly TRBD2 for D (5 bases). Between the trimmed V and J ends, which lost 2 bases and 6 bases, there was a span of 14 bases. The CDR3 has 14 amino acids. The germline CDR1 and CDR2 sequences are SGHAT and FQDESV (reference sequence). CDR3 nucleotides: TGTGCCAGCAGCTTAACTAGTATGGCGGTCGAGCAGTACTTC. It translates to CASSLTSMAVEQYF.